The 25 T cell receptor beta chains given below trace back to one sample, sequenced in a study of cytomegalovirus exposure and HLA in healthy donors. PCR was performed using 60 Vbeta and 13 Jbeta primers. Some clones are missing from TCRdb's copy, which holds only in-frame ones; the method was immunoSEQ multiplex PCR. The top ten clones hold about 4% of a sample with 100,000 or so clones, more than 75% of them seen once. Input material: PBMCs. Source of these receptors: a woman aged 45-65 years in good health and CMV-seropositive.

The chain couples TRBV11-2 to TRBJ1-1; 10 bases fit TRBD1. With V trimmed by 6 bases and J by 4 bases, 8 bases remained unmatched. The CDR3 has 15 amino acids. Per germline, CDR1 SGHAT and CDR2 FQNNGV. CDR3 in DNA: TGTGCCAGCAGAGACAGGGGGCCGACGGGCACTGAAGCTTTCTTT. Translation: CASRDRGPTGTEAFF.

This clone was seen a few times. The rearrangement uses TRBV18 and TRBJ2-2, with D uncertain. The germline V and J ends were trimmed by 0 bases and 6 bases, with 8 bases remaining between them. CDR1 and CDR2 (germline): KGHSH, LQKENI. The CDR3 consists of 14 residues. CDR3 in amino acids: CASSPPQMPGELFF. DNA for the CDR3: TGTGCCAGCTCACCACCCCAGATGCCCGGGGAGCTGTTTTTT.

The chain combines TRBV9 with TRBJ1-2; 7 nucleotides line up with TRBD1. The V and J ends lost 4 bases and 2 bases, in that order; junction bases with no gene match: 11. Germline assignment: CDR1 SGDLS and CDR2 YYNGEE. CDR3 size: 16 residues. The CDR3: CASSPPTGVGNYGYTF. CDR3 sequence (DNA): TGTGCCAGCAGCCCCCCCACAGGGGTTGGGAACTATGGCTACACCTTC.

The gene calls are TRBV6-5 and TRBJ2-7; D remains ambiguous. The germline V gene has CDR1 MNHEY and CDR2 SVGAGI. This CDR3 spans 11 amino acids. V was shortened by 8 bases and J by 5 bases, with 10 bases between the two germline ends. Here the CDR3 reads CASSRFNEQYF. For the CDR3, the DNA is TGTGCCAGCTCGAGGTTCAACGAGCAGTACTTC.

This chain uses TRBV7-6 with TRBJ2-1; D unclear. From germline, CDR1 is SGHVS and CDR2 FNYEAQ. This CDR3 spans 12 amino acids. V was shortened by 1 base and J by 10 bases, with 8 bases between the two germline ends. CDR3 bases: TGTGCCAGCAGCTTAGTTTACGGGGAGCAGTTCTTC. It is translated as CASSLVYGEQFF.

The rearrangement uses TRBV6-1 and TRBJ1-5, with 12 bases fitting TRBD1. This CDR3 is 17 amino acids long. V trimming: 4 bases; J trimming: 2 bases; junction bases outside the gene matches: 6. Germline lookup yields CDR1 MNHNS and CDR2 SASEGT. This CDR3 reads CASSGGTGGEGNQPQHF. CDR3 DNA sequence: TGTGCCAGCAGTGGCGGGACAGGGGGCGAGGGCAATCAGCCCCAGCATTTT.

This clone has more than one count but fewer than ten. CDR3 bases: TGTGCCAGTAGTATACGACAGGTCCTCTATGGCTACACCTTC. This encodes CASSIRQVLYGYTF. The chain carries TRBV19 and TRBJ1-2; D is possibly TRBD1 (6 bases). The CDR3 is 14 amino acids. Germline CDR1 LNHDA, CDR2 SQIVND (reference sequence). V lost 2 bases to trimming and J lost 4 bases, with 11 bases between them.

The chain joins TRBV4-1 to TRBJ2-1, with no clear D. The V end lost 0 bases, the J end lost 2 bases, and 8 bases lay between the germline ends. The CDR3 runs 15 residues. CDR1 is MGHRA, CDR2 YSYEKL, per germline. The CDR3 spells CASSQDVSAYNEQFF. The CDR3 DNA is TGCGCCAGCAGCCAAGATGTGTCGGCCTACAATGAGCAGTTCTTC.

The chain is built from TRBV29-1 and TRBJ2-1, with D possibly being TRBD1 (5 bases). Per the germline V gene, CDR1 is SQVTM and CDR2 is ANQGSEA. CDR3 length: 11 residues. V dropped 7 bases and J dropped 9 bases, with 13 bases sitting between them. CDR3 sequence reads: CSAYQGGEQFF. The CDR3 DNA follows: TGCAGCGCGTACCAGGGCGGTGAGCAGTTCTTC.

V and J are TRBV9 and TRBJ1-4; D perhaps matches TRBD1 (6 bases). This CDR3 is built from 15 residues. CDR1 and CDR2 from the germline V gene are SGDLS and YYNGEE. V was cut by 0 bases and J by 1 base, with 7 bases left in between. In DNA, the CDR3 is TGTGCCAGCAGCGTAGGGACAGTAACTAATGAAAAACTGTTTTTT. It encodes CASSVGTVTNEKLFF. The variable domain in full, with the rest retrieved from reference TRBV9 and TRBJ1-4, is DSGVTQTPKHLITATGQRVTLRCSPRSGDLSVYWYQQSLDQGLQFLIQYYNGEERAKGNILERFSAQQFPDLHSELNLSSLELGDSALYFCASSVGTVTNEKLFFGSGTQLSVL.

V and J are TRBV6-1 and TRBJ1-6, with D possibly being TRBD1 (5 bases). The CDR3 spans 21 residues. The ends were cut back, 2 bases at V and 7 bases at J, with 30 bases in the middle. Germline V gene lookup returns CDR1 MNHNS and CDR2 SASEGT. CDR3 nucleotides: TGTGCCAGCAGTGAATCGAGTTGGGGTAGTTGGGTAGGGGCGAGGAATTCACCCCTCCACTTT. It is translated as CASSESSWGSWVGARNSPLHF.

Of note for this clone: Distinct nucleotide sequences in the sample also encode this CDR3. The J gene is TRBJ2-5, the V gene TRBV30; the D gene is possibly TRBD1 (6 bases). Germline CDR1 and CDR2: GTSNPN and SVGIG (reference sequence). Trimming stripped 3 bases from V and 5 bases from J, with 10 bases between. This CDR3 is 12 amino acids long. The CDR3 DNA sequence: TGTGCCTGGAGCCAGGGGTGGGAGACCCAGTACTTC. Its translation is CAWSQGWETQYF.

The CDR3 loop is CATLGQGEYGYTF. The CDR3 nucleotides are TGTGCCACCTTGGGACAGGGGGAATATGGCTACACCTTC. The chain joins TRBV2 to TRBJ1-2, with TRBD1 identical over 11 bases. The germline gives CDR1 SNHLY, CDR2 FYNNEI. The trim removed 10 bases at V and 5 bases at J, leaving 6 bases unmatched. This CDR3 region has 13 residues.

The chain combines TRBV2 with TRBJ2-7; 7 nucleotides agree with TRBD2. The trim removed 2 bases at V and 6 bases at J, leaving 13 bases unmatched. From germline, CDR1 is SNHLY and CDR2 FYNNEI. This CDR3 is built from 16 residues. The CDR3 protein is CASSERPGLVNREQYF. The CDR3 region has the DNA TGTGCCAGCAGTGAACGGCCCGGACTAGTTAATCGCGAGCAGTACTTC.

This chain links TRBV28 with TRBJ1-1; possibly TRBD1 for D (5 bases). The CDR3 contains 16 residues. Germline loops: CDR1 MDHEN, CDR2 SYDVKM. Trimming took off 4 bases at V and 0 bases at J, with 15 bases between the two ends. CDR3 in DNA: TGTGCCAGCAGTTCTATCGTGGGAGGGGTGAACACTGAAGCTTTCTTT. Amino acids: CASSSIVGGVNTEAFF.

This chain links TRBV11-2 with TRBJ2-5; 15 bases fit TRBD2. Per germline, CDR1 SGHAT and CDR2 FQNNGV. CDR3 length equals 17 residues. Unmatched junction bases numbered 5, after V lost 5 bases and J lost 1 base. The CDR3: CASSTGTSGGIQETQYF. The CDR3 DNA sequence: TGTGCCAGCAGCACCGGGACTAGCGGGGGGATCCAAGAGACCCAGTACTTC.

This clone was counted a few times. The chain combines TRBV6-4 with TRBJ2-1; D is possibly TRBD1 (6 bases). This CDR3 has 17 amino acids. V was shortened by 6 bases and J by 2 bases, with 20 bases between the two germline ends. In germline, CDR1 is MRHNA, CDR2 SNTAGT. In DNA, the CDR3 is TGTGCCAGCAGCCCTCACGGGGTGGGGGCTACCTACAATGAGCAGTTCTTC. Translating gives CASSPHGVGATYNEQFF.

This chain links TRBV27 with TRBJ1-1, with TRBD1 as a possible D gene (6 bases). Per germline, CDR1 MNHEY and CDR2 SMNVEV (reference sequence). This CDR3 spans 14 amino acids. V gave up 5 bases and J gave up 0 bases, with 10 bases separating them. In DNA form, the CDR3 reads TGTGCCAGCAGTATACAGGGTTTGAACACTGAAGCTTTCTTT. Translated: CASSIQGLNTEAFF.

The chain links TRBV15 to TRBJ1-5, with TRBD1 identical over 7 bases. The V gene end was trimmed by 8 bases and the J gene end by 7 bases; junction bases not matched to a gene: 11. The CDR3 has 14 amino acids. CDR1 and CDR2 from the germline V gene are LNHNV and YYDKDF (reference sequence). CDR3 DNA sequence: TGTGCCACCCGATTCGGACAGGAGGGACAGCCCCAGCATTTT. Protein sequence: CATRFGQEGQPQHF.

The genes are TRBV11-2 and TRBJ2-5; the D is unclear. V lost 4 bases, J lost 2 bases, and 5 bases lay in between. The germline V gene encodes CDR1 SGHAT and CDR2 FQNNGV. The CDR3 sequence is 12 residues long. This chain's CDR3 is CASSSTQETQYF. The CDR3 nucleotides are TGTGCCAGCAGCTCAACACAAGAGACCCAGTACTTC.

The genes are TRBV2 and TRBJ2-3; 8 bases are shared with TRBD2. This CDR3 comprises 14 residues. Germline V gene lookup returns CDR1 SNHLY and CDR2 FYNNEI. J gave up 7 bases and V 7 bases, and 10 bases lay outside the gene matches. In nucleotides, the CDR3 is TGTGCCAGCAAAGGAGAGACGGGAGGGAATACGCAGTATTTT. Translation: CASKGETGGNTQYF.

V and J are TRBV6-4 and TRBJ2-1; tentatively, D is TRBD2 (5 bases). Trimming removed 2 bases at V and 8 bases at J, with 28 bases between. Germline loops: CDR1 MRHNA, CDR2 SNTAGT. The CDR3 is 19 residues long. CDR3 sequence (DNA): TGTGCCAGCAGTGACGAGGCGGGCTTACTTACGCTATTATCTGATGAGCAGTTCTTC. Amino acids: CASSDEAGLLTLLSDEQFF.

This sequence joins TRBV12-5 and TRBJ2-1; TRBD2 matches 15 bases. There are 16 residues in the CDR3. The V segment lost 5 bases and the J segment 7 bases; nucleotides outside the gene matches: 6. Germline CDR1 reads LGHNT; CDR2 reads FRNRAP. The CDR3 DNA follows: TGTGCTAGTGGTAGCTCGGGACTAGCGGGAGGTAATGAGCAGTTCTTC. As protein: CASGSSGLAGGNEQFF.

This chain connects TRBV9 to TRBJ2-7; D ambiguous. The CDR3 totals 13 residues. The germline CDR1 and CDR2 sequences are SGDLS and YYNGEE. Deletions cut 3 bases from V and 2 bases from J, with 9 bases between. CDR3 in DNA: TGTGCCAGCAGCGCCGACTTGACCTACGAGCAGTACTTC. Residues: CASSADLTYEQYF.

About this clone: The sample carries other DNA sequences with the same CDR3. The chain is built from TRBV7-3 and TRBJ2-3; 12 bases fit TRBD2. Losses at the gene ends were 5 bases for V and 0 bases for J; bases not matched to a gene: 3. Germline CDR1 and CDR2: SGHTA and FQGTGA. This CDR3 is built from 16 residues. CDR3 loop: CASSPGTSGSTDTQYF. The DNA of the CDR3 is TGTGCCAGCAGCCCCGGGACTAGCGGGAGCACAGATACGCAGTATTTT.